The subject of this entry is one T cell receptor (beta chain). This record comes from a study of blood T cell repertoires in COVID-19. Enrolment of Seattle patients took place during active infection, and they were followed longitudinally. Profiling relied on immunoSEQ multiplex PCR, and the TCRdb table lists in-frame clones only, not all of them. The sample contains 95,000 to 120,000 clones, more than 80% of which appear only once. Germline CDR1 reads MNHEY; CDR2 reads SMNVEV (reference sequence). The ends were cut back, 6 bases at V and 2 bases at J, with 13 bases in the middle. There are 14 residues in the CDR3.

The sequenced sample consisted of peripheral blood. The receptor was derived from a woman aged 55-75 years with COVID-19, enrolled during active disease. The V call is TRBV27, the J call TRBJ1-2; D is possibly TRBD1 (6 bases). This chain's CDR3 is CASSLTGTNYGYTF. DNA for the CDR3: TGTGCCAGCAGCCTGACCGGGACAAACTATGGCTACACCTTC.